Following are 20 T cell receptor beta chains from one sample sequenced in a study of blood T cell repertoires in COVID-19. Clones were sequenced by immunoSEQ multiplex PCR, and TCRdb holds only the in-frame ones, with some missing. The sample lists about 250,000 clones, around 90% occurring once. The sequenced material came from peripheral blood. These receptors all come from a man aged 30 to 45 with COVID-19, enrolled during active disease.

The chain links TRBV7-2 to TRBJ1-1; TRBD1 agrees at 7 bases. The V gene end was trimmed by 4 bases and the J gene end by 5 bases; junction bases not matched to a gene: 4. Germline V gene lookup returns CDR1 SGHTA and CDR2 FQGNSA. The CDR3 loop spans 13 amino acids. The chain's CDR3 is CASSSTGRTEAFF. In nucleotides, the CDR3 is TGTGCCAGCAGCTCGACAGGGCGAACTGAAGCTTTCTTT.

V usage is TRBV7-2 and J usage is TRBJ2-7; D ambiguous. The CDR3 totals 16 residues. Trimming took off 0 bases at V and 3 bases at J, with 15 bases between the two ends. CDR1 is SGHTA and CDR2 is FQGNSA in the germline V gene. CDR3 sequence: CASSLAALFTNYEQYF. The CDR3 DNA reads as TGTGCCAGCAGCTTAGCAGCCCTATTTACTAACTACGAGCAGTACTTC.

This chain uses TRBV7-2 with TRBJ1-2; D remains ambiguous. The CDR3 spans 13 residues. V lost 5 bases and J 9 bases, leaving 16 bases between the germline ends. Germline lookup yields CDR1 SGHTA and CDR2 FQGNSA. CDR3 in DNA: TGTGCCAGCAGCATCGGAGGGTTTCTGAGCTACACCTTC. This sequence encodes CASSIGGFLSYTF.

On this clone: Within the sample, other DNA sequences also encode this same CDR3. The rearrangement links TRBV5-1 to TRBJ2-2, with 8 bases fitting TRBD1. V trimming: 2 bases; J trimming: 5 bases; junction bases outside the gene matches: 2. The CDR3 sequence is 14 residues long. CDR1 SGHRS and CDR2 YFSETQ come from the germline V gene. As DNA, the CDR3 is TGCGCCAGCAGCTTAACAGGGGGAACCGGGGAGCTGTTTTTT. It is translated as CASSLTGGTGELFF.

The chain's CDR3 is CASSLEPGGNTIYF. The CDR3 region has the DNA TGTGCCAGCAGCTTAGAACCGGGTGGAAACACCATATATTTT. The V call is TRBV7-9, the J call TRBJ1-3, with unresolved D. V was pared by 1 base and J by 3 bases, with 7 bases between. CDR1 is SEHNR, CDR2 FQNEAQ, per germline (reference sequence). This CDR3 has 14 residues.

The chain links TRBV6-4 to TRBJ1-4; the match to TRBD1 covers 7 bases. The CDR3 has 14 residues. V shed 7 bases and J 4 bases; nucleotides not matched to a gene: 6. The germline gives CDR1 MRHNA, CDR2 SNTAGT. The CDR3: CASTSGQFNEKLFF. The DNA of the CDR3 is TGTGCCAGCACCTCGGGACAGTTTAATGAAAAACTGTTTTTT.

DNA of the CDR3: TGTGCCAGCAGTGAACGACAGGTATTTCGCAATCAGCCCCAGCATTTT. It encodes CASSERQVFRNQPQHF. The rearrangement joins TRBV2 to TRBJ1-5; D possibly corresponds to TRBD1 (6 bases). This CDR3 is 16 amino acids long. Germline V gene lookup returns CDR1 SNHLY and CDR2 FYNNEI. V gave up 2 bases and J gave up 2 bases, with 13 bases separating them.

The rearrangement links TRBV10-1 to TRBJ2-2; D perhaps matches TRBD2 (6 bases). V was shortened by 11 bases and J by 4 bases, with 14 bases between the two germline ends. Germline V gene sequence: CDR1 WNHNN, CDR2 SYGVQD (reference sequence). CDR3 length: 13 residues. The CDR3 loop is CAEGTPGTGELFF. CDR3 DNA sequence: TGCGCCGAGGGGACTCCTGGCACCGGGGAGCTGTTTTTT.

The chain joins TRBV5-1 to TRBJ2-7, with 7 bases aligning to TRBD1. CDR1 SGHRS and CDR2 YFSETQ come from the germline V gene. The junction had 8 bases not matched to a gene; V was cut back by 4 bases and J by 4 bases. The CDR3 totals 14 residues. CDR3 sequence reads: CASSVPGQPYEQYF. Here the CDR3 DNA reads TGCGCCAGCAGCGTGCCGGGACAGCCTTACGAGCAGTACTTC.

The chain uses TRBV9 and TRBJ2-1; D unclear. The CDR3 covers 15 residues. V was shortened by 1 base and J by 7 bases, with 15 bases between the two germline ends. Germline-derived CDR1 and CDR2 are SGDLS and YYNGEE. CDR3 amino acids: CASSVLSGVDNEQFF. Here the CDR3 DNA reads TGTGCCAGCAGCGTATTATCAGGTGTCGATAATGAGCAGTTCTTC.

The chain carries TRBV21-1 and TRBJ1-6; TRBD1 is taken as the D call from the table, unchecked against the DNA. TRBV21-1 is labeled a pseudogene. The CDR3 runs to 14 residues. The CDR3 DNA sequence: TGTGCCAGCAGCCAGGGACAGGGCGATTCACCCCTCCACTTT. Encoded protein: CASSQGQGDSPLHF.

This sequence joins TRBV7-6 and TRBJ1-4, with a possible D match to TRBD1 (5 bases). Germline V gives CDR1 SGHVS, CDR2 FNYEAQ. Trimming removed 5 bases at V and 1 base at J, with 11 bases between. The CDR3 is 15 amino acids. The CDR3 protein is CASSLGGGTNEKLFF. CDR3 nucleotides: TGTGCCAGCAGCCTGGGGGGGGGAACTAATGAAAAACTGTTTTTT.

V gene TRBV27 combines with J gene TRBJ1-1, with D unresolved. Trimming shortened V by 4 bases and J by 1 base, and 10 bases separated the two germline ends. There are 14 residues in the CDR3. Germline CDR1 and CDR2: MNHEY and SMNVEV (reference sequence). CDR3 coding DNA: TGTGCCAGCAGTTATAGGTCAGGGAACACTGAAGCTTTCTTT. It yields the protein CASSYRSGNTEAFF.

The J gene is TRBJ2-2, the V gene TRBV7-9; D not certain. Germline V gene lookup returns CDR1 SEHNR and CDR2 FQNEAQ (reference sequence). Trimming removed 1 base at V and 2 bases at J, with 8 bases between. CDR3 length: 15 amino acids. The CDR3 loop is CASSLGLPNTGELFF. CDR3 nucleotides: TGTGCCAGCAGCTTAGGTCTCCCCAACACCGGGGAGCTGTTTTTT.

V is TRBV4-1 and J is TRBJ2-5; TRBD1 is a possible D gene (5 bases). The CDR3 loop spans 15 amino acids. The V gene's germline CDR1 is MGHRA and CDR2 YSYEKL. V lost 1 base to trimming and J lost 2 bases, with 11 bases between them. The CDR3 loop reads CASSQVITGQETQYF. The DNA of the CDR3 is TGCGCCAGCAGCCAAGTCATTACAGGTCAAGAGACCCAGTACTTC.

The rearrangement links TRBV5-4 to TRBJ1-2; TRBD1 is a possible D gene (5 bases). V was trimmed by 3 bases and J by 7 bases, leaving 13 bases between them. In germline, CDR1 is SGHNT, CDR2 YYREEE (reference sequence). The CDR3 consists of 13 residues. The chain's CDR3 is CASSSADMGGYTF. The CDR3 coding sequence is TGTGCCAGCAGCTCCGCGGACATGGGTGGCTACACCTTC.

The V gene is TRBV19, the J gene TRBJ1-2, with 9 bases aligning to TRBD1. The CDR3 runs to 14 residues. The ends lost 6 bases at V and 5 bases at J; junction bases unmatched: 7. Germline V lookup: CDR1 LNHDA, CDR2 SQIVND (reference sequence). The chain's CDR3 is CASSPGTGLYGYTF. For the CDR3, the DNA is TGTGCCAGTAGCCCTGGGACAGGGCTTTATGGCTACACCTTC.

V gene TRBV19 combines with J gene TRBJ2-6; TRBD1 agrees at 7 bases. This CDR3 contains 16 residues. V lost 5 bases, J lost 2 bases, and 6 bases stayed unmatched. Germline CDR1 LNHDA, CDR2 SQIVND (reference sequence). Here the CDR3 reads CASSLQDRAGANVLTF. The CDR3 bases are TGTGCCAGTAGTCTCCAAGACAGGGCTGGGGCCAACGTCCTGACTTTC. The whole variable domain, filled in from reference TRBV19 and TRBJ2-6, reads DGGITQSPKYLFRKEGQNVTLSCEQNLNHDAMYWYRQDPGQGLRLIYYSQIVNDFQKGDIAEGYSVSREKKESFPLTVTSAQKNPTAFYLCASSLQDRAGANVLTFGAGSRLTVL.

V usage is TRBV25-1 and J usage is TRBJ2-2, with 8 bases aligning to TRBD1. Germline V gene sequence: CDR1 MGHDK, CDR2 SYGVNS. J was trimmed by 3 bases and V by 6 bases; bases with no gene match: 6. The CDR3 totals 15 residues. The chain's CDR3 is CASRDRVGDTGELFF. CDR3 DNA: TGTGCCAGCAGGGACAGGGTCGGGGACACCGGGGAGCTGTTTTTT. Together with reference TRBV25-1 and TRBJ2-2, the CDR3 gives the full variable domain: EADIYQTPRYLVIGTGKKITLECSQTMGHDKMYWYQQDPGMELHLIHYSYGVNSTEKGDLSSESTVSRIRTEHFPLTLESARPSHTSQYLCASRDRVGDTGELFFGEGSRLTVL.

The genes are TRBV5-1 and TRBJ2-3; 7 bases map to TRBD1. The CDR3 has 17 residues. Germline loops: CDR1 SGHRS, CDR2 YFSETQ. The V gene end was trimmed by 5 bases and the J gene end by 0 bases; junction bases not matched to a gene: 12. CDR3 protein: CASSRPLVTGSTDTQYF. The CDR3 DNA reads as TGCGCCAGCAGTAGGCCCCTCGTGACAGGGAGCACAGATACGCAGTATTTT.